Below, one T cell receptor (beta chain) is given with its context. In every patient, relapse followed autologous stem cell transplantation, while exposure to brentuximab vedotin differed. This entry belongs to a study of PD-1 blockade in classical Hodgkin lymphoma. Germline V gene data show CDR1 as LGHNT and CDR2 as FRNRAP. V lost 2 bases to trimming and J lost 4 bases; unmatched junction nucleotides: 6. CDR3 length equals 16 residues. Sequenced by immunoSEQ multiplex PCR; TCRdb stores in-frame clones only, minus some. The sample carries some 96,000 clones, 81% recorded once. This clonotype was sampled from a human donor with classical Hodgkin lymphoma. This specimen consisted of peripheral blood mononuclear cells (PBMCs), obtained before the second cycle of nivolumab. V and J are TRBV12-5 and TRBJ2-3, with 10 bases identical to TRBD2. The CDR3 spells CASGLWLAGAPDTQYF. The CDR3 nucleotides read TGTGCTAGTGGTTTGTGGCTAGCGGGAGCTCCAGATACGCAGTATTTT. Drawing the rest from reference TRBV12-5 and TRBJ2-3, the complete variable domain is DARVTQTPRHKVTEMGQEVTMRCQPILGHNTVFWYRQTMMQGLELLAYFRNRAPLDDSGMPKDRFSAEMPDATLATLKIQPSEPRDSAVYFCASGLWLAGAPDTQYFGPGTRLTVL.